One sample yielded the 32 T cell receptor beta chains listed below, sequenced in a study of blood T cell repertoires in COVID-19. Sequencing was performed with immunoSEQ multiplex PCR; in TCRdb, only in-frame clones are kept and a portion is missing. The sample includes 230,000 or so clones, 80% to 90% seen only once; the top ten take around 7.2%. Source material: peripheral blood. Every receptor here comes from an elderly woman with COVID-19, enrolled during active disease.

This sequence joins TRBV3-1 (or the pseudogene TRBV3-2) and TRBJ1-2, with D possibly being TRBD1 (6 bases). V was trimmed by 4 bases and J by 7 bases, leaving 16 bases between them. CDR1 and CDR2 (germline): LGHDT, YNNKEL (reference sequence). CDR3 length: 14 residues. CDR3: CASSPPRGPGGYTF. The CDR3 bases are TGTGCCAGCAGCCCCCCCAGGGGACCCGGTGGCTACACCTTC.

The V and J genes are TRBV7-2 and TRBJ1-2; 7 bases agree with TRBD1. Germline V lookup: CDR1 SGHTA, CDR2 FQGNSA. This CDR3 region has 13 residues. The junction had 8 bases not matched to a gene; V was cut back by 7 bases and J by 6 bases. This CDR3 reads CASNLRGGDGYTF. CDR3 DNA: TGTGCCAGCAACCTGCGAGGGGGCGATGGCTACACCTTC. Full variable domain (outside the CDR3, taken from reference TRBV7-2 and TRBJ1-2): GAGVSQSPSNKVTEKGKDVELRCDPISGHTALYWYRQSLGQGLEFLIYFQGNSAPDKSGLPSDRFSAERTGGSVSTLTIQRTQQEDSAVYLCASNLRGGDGYTFGSGTRLTVV.

This chain joins TRBV21-1 and TRBJ2-7; the D call TRBD1 from the table was never checked on the DNA. TRBV21-1 is noted as a pseudogene. There are 15 residues in the CDR3. DNA of the CDR3: TGTGCCAGCGTAGCGACAGGGTTGGGGGATGATGAGCAGTACTTC. Its translation is CASVATGLGDDEQYF.

The gene calls are TRBV13 and TRBJ2-7; TRBD2 aligns across 11 bases. Trimming took 5 bases from V and 7 from J; bases not matched to a gene: 10. The germline V gene encodes CDR1 PRHDT and CDR2 FYEKMQ (reference sequence). This CDR3 spans 15 amino acids. CDR3 bases: TGTGCCAGCAGCCCGGGGGGACTAGCGGTTAGGGAGCAGTACTTC. It encodes CASSPGGLAVREQYF.

The genes are TRBV29-1 and TRBJ1-1; D gene uncertain. V was trimmed by 3 bases and J by 5 bases, leaving 10 bases between them. CDR1 and CDR2 from the germline V gene are SQVTM and ANQGSEA. This CDR3 has 12 amino acids. CDR3 nucleotides: TGCAGCGTTGATAGTTTTTCTACTGAAGCTTTCTTT. It codes for CSVDSFSTEAFF.

This chain links TRBV5-1 with TRBJ2-6; D possibly corresponds to TRBD2 (6 bases). CDR1 is SGHRS and CDR2 is YFSETQ in the germline V gene. V shed 3 bases and J shed 0 bases, with 16 bases lying between them. The CDR3 has 18 residues. CDR3 bases: TGCGCCAGCAGCTCCCGTGGAGGGAGCCTCTCTGGGGCCAACGTCCTGACTTTC. It specifies CASSSRGGSLSGANVLTF. Full variable domain (remainder filled in from reference TRBV5-1 and TRBJ2-6): KAGVTQTPRYLIKTRGQQVTLSCSPISGHRSVSWYQQTPGQGLQFLFEYFSETQRNKGNFPGRFSGRQFSNSRSEMNVSTLELGDSALYLCASSSRGGSLSGANVLTFGAGSRLTVL.

The genes are TRBV19 and TRBJ2-5; 9 bases map to TRBD2. The CDR3 extends over 17 amino acids. J lost 5 bases, V lost 5 bases, and 15 bases had no gene match. CDR1 is LNHDA and CDR2 is SQIVND in the germline V gene (reference sequence). CDR3: CASSYVSGGGALETQYF. CDR3 in DNA: TGTGCCAGTAGTTATGTGAGCGGCGGGGGGGCCTTGGAGACCCAGTACTTC.

The chain combines TRBV6-6 with TRBJ1-2; a weak D match, TRBD1 (6 bases). Trimming pared 7 bases from V and 2 bases from J, leaving 11 bases between. Germline V gene lookup returns CDR1 MNHNY and CDR2 SVGAGI (reference sequence). This CDR3 is built from 13 residues. The CDR3 is CASTHQGNYGYTF. The CDR3 bases are TGTGCCAGCACCCACCAGGGGAACTATGGCTACACCTTC.

This chain connects TRBV25-1 to TRBJ1-2; D call uncertain. CDR3 length equals 13 residues. CDR1 MGHDK and CDR2 SYGVNS come from the germline V gene. Trimming took 4 bases from V and 2 from J, leaving 8 bases between them. The CDR3 DNA is TGTGCCAGCAGTGTCCTCGCGAACTATGGCTACACCTTC. Translated, it gives CASSVLANYGYTF.

This chain uses TRBV19 with TRBJ1-4; no reliable D call. The CDR3 length is 13 residues. V lost 3 bases to trimming and J lost 3 bases, with 5 bases between them. Germline CDR1 reads LNHDA; CDR2 reads SQIVND (reference sequence). The CDR3 sequence is CASSIPANEKLFF. The DNA of the CDR3 is TGTGCCAGTAGTATCCCCGCTAATGAAAAACTGTTTTTT.

This chain links TRBV3-1 (or the pseudogene TRBV3-2) with TRBJ2-1; TRBD1 might be the D (6 bases). The ends were cut back, 4 bases at V and 8 bases at J, with 15 bases in the middle. This CDR3 has 14 residues. Germline V gene sequence: CDR1 LGHDT, CDR2 YNNKEL (reference sequence). The DNA of the CDR3 is TGTGCCAGCAGCCGACCGGACAGAAAACATGAGCAGTTCTTC. Encoded protein: CASSRPDRKHEQFF.

V and J are TRBV27 and TRBJ2-1; weak D call: TRBD2 (5 bases). Trimming removed 8 bases at V and 4 bases at J, with 15 bases between. CDR1 and CDR2 (germline): MNHEY, SMNVEV (reference sequence). The CDR3 is 14 residues long. The CDR3 loop is CASREASTYNEQFF. The CDR3 DNA reads as TGTGCCAGCCGGGAAGCTTCCACTTACAATGAGCAGTTCTTC.

The chain combines TRBV6-6 with TRBJ1-2, with TRBD1 as a possible D gene (6 bases). Germline loops: CDR1 MNHNY, CDR2 SVGAGI (reference sequence). Deletions cut 6 bases from V and 8 bases from J, with 19 bases between. The CDR3 length is 14 residues. CDR3 DNA sequence: TGTGCCAGCAGCCGGTTCGACAGGACCGGGGGCTACACCTTC. Translated: CASSRFDRTGGYTF.

The rearrangement uses TRBV6-5 and TRBJ1-1; 7 bases agree with TRBD1. V lost 6 bases to trimming and J lost 4 bases; unmatched junction nucleotides: 11. The V gene's germline CDR1 is MNHEY and CDR2 SVGAGI. This CDR3 contains 15 residues. The chain's CDR3 is CASSLGWQGGTEAFF. The CDR3 DNA sequence: TGTGCCAGCAGCCTCGGTTGGCAGGGGGGCACTGAAGCTTTCTTT.

The genes are TRBV5-1 and TRBJ1-1, with D possibly being TRBD1 (5 bases). The CDR3 length is 15 residues. V lost 0 bases and J lost 1, with 10 bases in between. CDR1 is SGHRS, CDR2 YFSETQ, per germline. CDR3 sequence reads: CASSLGATGNTEAFF. Written as DNA, the CDR3 is TGCGCCAGCAGCTTGGGGGCAACAGGGAACACTGAAGCTTTCTTT.

The chain's CDR3 is CASKVGGGTEAFF. The CDR3 nucleotides are TGTGCCAGCAAGGTAGGGGGTGGCACTGAAGCTTTCTTT. This chain joins TRBV5-4 and TRBJ1-1, with D maybe TRBD1 (6 bases). There are 13 residues in the CDR3. The ends were cut back, 6 bases at V and 4 bases at J, with 13 bases in the middle. The germline V gene has CDR1 SGHNT and CDR2 YYREEE (reference sequence).

The chain links TRBV11-2 to TRBJ1-1; 10 bases are a match to TRBD1. This CDR3 contains 14 residues. Trimming removed 5 bases from V and 4 bases from J; junction bases left unmatched: 4. Germline assignment: CDR1 SGHAT and CDR2 FQNNGV. CDR3 sequence: CASSRQGAVTEAFF. The CDR3 DNA follows: TGTGCCAGCAGCAGACAGGGGGCCGTCACTGAAGCTTTCTTT. Combining the CDR3 with reference TRBV11-2 and TRBJ1-1 gives the whole variable domain EAGVAQSPRYKIIEKRQSVAFWCNPISGHATLYWYQQILGQGPKLLIQFQNNGVVDDSQLPKDRFSAERLKGVDSTLKIQPAKLEDSAVYLCASSRQGAVTEAFFGQGTRLTVV.

This chain uses TRBV29-1 with TRBJ2-1; a weak D match, TRBD2 (6 bases). The germline gives CDR1 SQVTM, CDR2 ANQGSEA. Between the trimmed V and J ends, which lost 8 bases and 0 bases, there was a span of 8 bases. The CDR3 sequence is 12 residues long. The CDR3 reads CSRGNSYNEQFF. For the CDR3, the DNA is TGCAGCCGGGGGAACTCCTACAATGAGCAGTTCTTC.

This clone was picked up a small number of times. V gene TRBV9 combines with J gene TRBJ1-4, with D tentatively TRBD1 (5 bases). The germline CDR1 and CDR2 sequences are SGDLS and YYNGEE. This CDR3 region has 15 residues. Deletions cut 3 bases from V and 0 bases from J, with 9 bases between. CDR3 sequence reads: CASSAQTATNEKLFF. CDR3 DNA sequence: TGTGCCAGCAGCGCCCAGACAGCAACTAATGAAAAACTGTTTTTT.

The J gene is TRBJ2-3, the V gene TRBV28; D may be TRBD2 (6 bases). Germline CDR1 is MDHEN and CDR2 is SYDVKM. V lost 5 bases and J lost 2, with 14 bases in between. The CDR3 is 15 residues long. The chain's CDR3 is CASSNSGGSTDTQYF. CDR3 bases: TGTGCCAGCAGTAACAGCGGAGGGTCCACAGATACGCAGTATTTT.

The chain employs TRBV18 and TRBJ1-2; 7 bases line up with TRBD1. V trimming: 3 bases; J trimming: 4 bases; junction bases outside the gene matches: 11. Germline CDR1 is KGHSH and CDR2 is LQKENI. This CDR3 has 16 amino acids. CDR3 region: CASSPNRQGQSYGYTF. The CDR3 DNA follows: TGTGCCAGCTCACCTAACAGACAGGGTCAAAGCTATGGCTACACCTTC.

The gene calls are TRBV18 and TRBJ1-6; D is possibly TRBD1 (6 bases). V was cut by 3 bases and J by 0 bases, with 6 bases left in between. The length of the CDR3 is 15 residues. Per germline, CDR1 KGHSH and CDR2 LQKENI. The CDR3 region is CASSPDSSYNSPLHF. CDR3 coding DNA: TGTGCCAGCTCACCGGACAGCTCCTATAATTCACCCCTCCACTTT.

In its sample, this clone was seen once. The chain carries TRBV4-1 and TRBJ1-6; D perhaps matches TRBD1 (6 bases). CDR1 and CDR2 (germline): MGHRA, YSYEKL. The CDR3 length is 15 residues. Trimming removed 5 bases at V and 5 bases at J, with 13 bases between. The CDR3 sequence: CASSAWAGDNSPLHF. DNA of the CDR3: TGCGCCAGCAGCGCCTGGGCAGGGGATAATTCACCCCTCCACTTT.

This clone has only one observation. The chain recombines TRBV25-1 with TRBJ1-2; D is undetermined. V lost 3 bases and J lost 5, with 4 bases in between. Germline V lookup: CDR1 MGHDK, CDR2 SYGVNS. The CDR3 consists of 11 residues. The CDR3 sequence: CASSDGYGYTF. For the CDR3, the DNA is TGTGCCAGCAGTGACGGGTATGGCTACACCTTC.

The chain couples TRBV2 to TRBJ1-4; a possible D gene is TRBD1 (5 bases). V was pared by 4 bases and J by 3 bases, with 12 bases between. CDR3 size: 15 residues. Germline assignment: CDR1 SNHLY and CDR2 FYNNEI. CDR3 loop: CASSAAGISNEKLFF. The CDR3 DNA follows: TGTGCCAGCAGTGCGGCAGGGATATCTAATGAAAAACTGTTTTTT.

V usage is TRBV7-6 and J usage is TRBJ2-2; D might be TRBD1 (6 bases). The CDR3 sequence is 15 residues long. V dropped 1 base and J dropped 7 bases, with 13 bases sitting between them. Germline lookup yields CDR1 SGHVS and CDR2 FNYEAQ. This CDR3 is CASSLVPRGRGELFF. The CDR3 DNA is TGTGCCAGCAGCTTAGTGCCCAGGGGACGCGGGGAGCTGTTTTTT.

The chain is built from TRBV6-1 and TRBJ1-5; D not certain. The CDR3 is 14 residues long. Germline values: CDR1 MNHNS, CDR2 SASEGT. Trimming shortened V by 3 bases and J by 1 base, and 7 bases separated the two germline ends. The CDR3 region is CASSDRRSNQPQHF. DNA for the CDR3: TGTGCCAGCAGTGATCGGCGGAGCAATCAGCCCCAGCATTTT.

The rearrangement links TRBV6-5 to TRBJ1-5; D gene uncertain. V was pared by 4 bases and J by 4 bases, with 14 bases between. The CDR3 is 15 residues long. The germline V gene has CDR1 MNHEY and CDR2 SVGAGI. The CDR3 DNA reads TGTGCCAGCAGTTTCTCGGTAACATCGAATCAGCCCCAGCATTTT. This codes for CASSFSVTSNQPQHF.

The chain carries TRBV4-3 and TRBJ1-2; weak D call: TRBD1 (5 bases). V lost 0 bases and J 7 bases, leaving 12 bases between the germline ends. CDR3 size: 14 residues. Germline V CDR1 and CDR2: LGHNA, YSLEER. CDR3 DNA: TGCGCCAGCAGCCAAGATCTGGGGCTGGGTGGCTACACCTTC. As protein: CASSQDLGLGGYTF.

This clone was counted only a few times. CDR3 sequence reads: CASSSPRGGDNTDTQYF. The DNA for the CDR3 is TGTGCCAGCAGTTCCCCACGGGGGGGCGATAACACAGATACGCAGTATTTT. The J gene is TRBJ2-3, the V gene TRBV28; 8 nucleotides align to TRBD2. V dropped 4 bases and J dropped 2; count of bases not matched to a gene: 11. Looked up from germline, CDR1 is MDHEN and CDR2 is SYDVKM. The CDR3 consists of 17 residues.

The chain links TRBV30 to TRBJ1-4, with unresolved D. Germline loops: CDR1 GTSNPN, CDR2 SVGIG (reference sequence). CDR3 size: 13 residues. Between the trimmed V and J ends, which lost 3 bases and 5 bases, there was a span of 10 bases. The CDR3 is CAWRVDANEKLFF. The CDR3 DNA is TGTGCCTGGAGGGTAGATGCCAATGAAAAACTGTTTTTT.

Only a few counts were recorded for this clone. V and J are TRBV7-3 and TRBJ2-1; 12 bases agree with TRBD2. Looked up from germline, CDR1 is SGHTA and CDR2 is FQGTGA. V shed 6 bases, J shed 9 bases, and the junction held 9 bases outside the gene matches. This CDR3 is built from 15 residues. The CDR3: CASSPLAGGQGEQFF. The CDR3 region has the DNA TGTGCCAGCAGTCCCCTAGCGGGAGGGCAGGGTGAGCAGTTCTTC.